This is a list of T cell receptor beta chains from one sample in a study of naive and memory T cell subsets. TCRdb ran MiXCR on the UMI-ligation and nested PCR reads and lists one entry per CDR3 protein. The sample contains under 150,000 distinct CDR3 sequences, over 15% of which appear only once. Sequencing was done on a sample of naive CD4+ T cells from blood. Source of these receptors: a human donor in good health. Both conserved end residues are part of each CDR3. D genes are given only for firm matches. Clone size appears in some rows only: once, few, many, or a class for an expanded clone.

J,size,D,V,DNA,CDR3
TRBJ2-3,.,TRBD2,TRBV29-1,TGCAGCGGACTAGCGGGAGGAGATACGCAGTATTTT,CSGLAGGDTQYF
TRBJ2-7,few,TRBD2,TRBV27,TGTGCCAGCAGTTTCCTAGCGGGTCCCGGGGAGCAGTACTTC,CASSFLAGPGEQYF
TRBJ1-5,few,.,TRBV12-3/TRBV12-4,TGTGCCAGCAGTTTAGGATGGGACGGTAATCAGCCCCAGCATTTT,CASSLGWDGNQPQHF
TRBJ2-5,few,.,TRBV7-9,TGTGCCAGCAGCTTCCCCGGCCGTAAAAAAGAGACCCAGTACTTC,CASSFPGRKKETQYF
TRBJ2-7,few,.,TRBV6-5,TGTGCCAGCAGCGGGCGGGGCTACGAGCAGTACTTC,CASSGRGYEQYF
TRBJ1-3,.,.,TRBV7-9,TGTGCCAGCAGTCCTGGGGCAGGCTCTGGAAACACCATATATTTT,CASSPGAGSGNTIYF
TRBJ1-1,few,TRBD1,TRBV20-1,TGCAGTGCTAGAGCAGACAGGGGATCCGCTGAAGCTTTCTTT,CSARADRGSAEAFF
TRBJ1-5,many,.,TRBV2,TGTGCCAGCAGTGAGCAGGGGCGGGATCAGCCCCAGCATTTT,CASSEQGRDQPQHF
TRBJ2-2,.,.,TRBV7-9,TGTGCCTCTCGGGGCCGCCCCCTAACCGGGGAGCTGTTTTTT,CASRGRPLTGELFF
TRBJ1-1,.,.,TRBV29-1,TGCAGCGTTGGGAAAGGGGGTGGTACTGAAGCTTTCTTT,CSVGKGGGTEAFF
TRBJ2-1,.,.,TRBV28,TGTGCCAGCAGCGACTACAATGAGCAGTTCTTC,CASSDYNEQFF
TRBJ2-1,many,.,TRBV20-1,TGCAGTGCTGTCCTAGCGACCCCCTACAATGAGCAGTTCTTC,CSAVLATPYNEQFF
TRBJ2-7,.,.,TRBV3-1,TGTGCCAGCAGCCACGAAGGGGTGTACGAGCAGTACTTC,CASSHEGVYEQYF
TRBJ2-7,.,TRBD1,TRBV5-1,TGCGCCAGCAGCTGGACAGGGAACGAGCAGTACTTC,CASSWTGNEQYF
TRBJ2-2,few,TRBD1,TRBV19,TGTGCCAGTAGTATCTCTCCAGGGGGCACCGGGGAGCTGTTTTTT,CASSISPGGTGELFF
TRBJ1-6,.,TRBD1,TRBV19,TGTGCCAGTTCATCGACAGGGGGGGGTTCACCCCTCCACTTT,CASSSTGGGSPLHF
TRBJ1-5,.,.,TRBV12-3/TRBV12-4,TGTGCCAGCAGTCTAGGGGACTTTAGCAATCAGCCCCAGCATTTT,CASSLGDFSNQPQHF
TRBJ2-3,.,TRBD2,TRBV6-6,TGTGCCAGCAGTGCATCCTGGACTAGCGGCTCCACAGATACGCAGTATTTT,CASSASWTSGSTDTQYF
TRBJ2-3,.,.,TRBV16,TGTGCCAGCAGCCACCTTCAGGGAGATACGCAGTATTTT,CASSHLQGDTQYF
TRBJ1-1,few,.,TRBV28,TGTGCCAGCAGCGACAGCGTGAACACTGAAGCTTTCTTT,CASSDSVNTEAFF
TRBJ2-1,many,.,TRBV2,TGTGCCAGTACGGGGGGCAACAATGAGCAGTTCTTC,CASTGGNNEQFF
TRBJ2-7,few,.,TRBV30,TGTGCCTGGAGTAGGAACGAGCAGTACTTC,CAWSRNEQYF
TRBJ2-2,once,.,TRBV30,TGTGCCCGATCGGTGGAATCGATCGGGGAGCTGTTTTTT,CARSVESIGELFF
TRBJ2-1,once,TRBD1,TRBV18,TGTGCCAGCTCACCGATGGACAGGGGCCATGAGCAGTTCTTC,CASSPMDRGHEQFF
TRBJ1-5,few,TRBD1,TRBV7-2,TGTGCCAGCAGCTTAGATTGGACAGGGCGACAGCCCCAGCATTTT,CASSLDWTGRQPQHF
TRBJ1-3,.,.,TRBV4-3,TGCGCCAGCAGCCAAGAACCTGGGAGCTCTGGAAACACCATATATTTT,CASSQEPGSSGNTIYF
TRBJ2-1,few,.,TRBV6-1,TGTGCCAGCAGTGAAATGACAGCCTACAATGAGCAGTTCTTC,CASSEMTAYNEQFF
TRBJ2-1,.,.,TRBV29-1,TGCAGCGTTGAACTCGGTGAGCAGTTCTTC,CSVELGEQFF
TRBJ2-7,.,TRBD2,TRBV5-1,TGCGCCAGCAGCTTAGAAGCGGGAAGCTCCTACGAGCAGTACTTC,CASSLEAGSSYEQYF
TRBJ1-4,.,.,TRBV15,TGTGCCACCAGCAGAGATTCGGGGGCGGAACTGTTTTTT,CATSRDSGAELFF
TRBJ2-7,.,TRBD1,TRBV10-3,TGTGCCATCAGGGAGGTGGGACAGGGCCCCTACGAGCAGTACTTC,CAIREVGQGPYEQYF
TRBJ2-2,few,TRBD1,TRBV18,TGTGCCAGCTCATGGACAGGGAATTCCGGGGAGCTGTTTTTT,CASSWTGNSGELFF
TRBJ2-1,few,TRBD2,TRBV20-1,TGCAGTGCTAACGGACTAGAAGCCAATGAGCAGTTCTTC,CSANGLEANEQFF
TRBJ2-7,.,.,TRBV19,TGTGCCAGTAGTGGGATGGGCCATCTTCCGGGTAGCTCCTACGAGCAGTACTTC,CASSGMGHLPGSSYEQYF
TRBJ2-5,.,.,TRBV7-2,TGTGCCAGCAGCTCGGGACAAGCGCAGGTGACCCAGTACTTC,CASSSGQAQVTQYF
TRBJ2-2,.,TRBD2,TRBV25-1,TGTGCCAGCGCGGCCCCGGTAGCGGGGGCCGGGGAGCTGTTTTTT,CASAAPVAGAGELFF
TRBJ2-5,.,.,TRBV18,TGTGCCAGCTCACGGGCAGAGCTTGAGACCCAGTACTTC,CASSRAELETQYF
TRBJ2-2,.,.,TRBV29-1,TGCAGCGTTGAAAGGCAGATGAACACCGGGGAGCTGTTTTTT,CSVERQMNTGELFF